These T cell receptor beta chains were read from a single sample in a study of T cells in Graves' hyperthyroidism and ophthalmopathy. MiXCR, applied by TCRdb to the multiplex PCR reads, yields one record per CDR3 protein. This table holds roughly 510,000 distinct CDR3 sequences, 40% to 50% found once. Sequenced input: peripheral blood or thyroid tissue (not recorded which). Every receptor here comes from an adult woman with Graves' disease, either hyperthyroidism or ophthalmopathy (not recorded which). CDR3s leave out the opening cysteine and the closing phenylalanine or tryptophan.

j_call v_call cdr3_aa
TRBJ1-1 TRBV20-1 SARQGPGRAF
TRBJ1-1 TRBV7-3 ASSSPGREKGTEAF
TRBJ1-1 TRBV20-1 SASGATEAF
TRBJ1-2 TRBV7-2 ASSQDPNPGYGYT
TRBJ1-1 TRBV29-1 SVMTGRPEAF
TRBJ1-2 TRBV28 AIRRTGRSNGYT
TRBJ1-1 TRBV29-1 SAQGVDRGNTEAF
TRBJ2-5 TRBV7-9 ASSPPGLAGAETQY
TRBJ1-2 TRBV10-3 AIRGAIGYT
TRBJ1-2 TRBV9 ASSVGTGSYGYT
TRBJ1-6 TRBV7-2 ASTSAGTPTSPLH
TRBJ2-2 TRBV4-1 ASSQGRGTNTGELF
TRBJ2-7 TRBV20-1 SALQGGGYEQY
TRBJ1-2 TRBV6-6 ASEARNGYT
TRBJ1-5 TRBV6-1 ATQRDRSQPQH
TRBJ1-6 TRBV10-3 ASGVFRNSPLH
TRBJ2-2 TRBV2 ASSYRSTGELF
TRBJ2-7 TRBV5-1 ASTSMAGGHEQY
TRBJ1-2 TRBV7-9 ASSLVSANYGYT
TRBJ2-7 TRBV29-1 SVEVQGEAYEQY
TRBJ2-2 TRBV20-1 SARDPRLAGTGELF
TRBJ2-2 TRBV9 ASSVQLTTGELF
TRBJ2-7 TRBV20-1 SASPLRGLEHEQY
TRBJ2-2 TRBV29-1 SVEGLAGGTGTTGELF
TRBJ1-2 TRBV25-1 ASNNPGKGGDYGYT
TRBJ1-1 TRBV7-2 ASSLSRETEAF
TRBJ2-7 TRBV7-9 ASTPKAGASLEQY
TRBJ2-7 TRBV5-6 ASSFGLGLADYEQY
TRBJ2-3 TRBV7-2 ASSSTDTQY
TRBJ1-5 TRBV19 ASVTGGGNQPQH
TRBJ1-1 TRBV19 ASSIERGAVEGHTEAF
TRBJ1-3 TRBV7-6 ASSLRQGTGNTIY
TRBJ2-5 TRBV7-9 ASSSDGRPRETQY
TRBJ2-2 TRBV11-3 ASSATLSRAGELF
TRBJ1-3 TRBV7-9 ASTLDLSGNTIY
TRBJ1-4 TRBV6-6 ATQGDSNEKLF
TRBJ2-7 TRBV20-1 SARDRGPEQY
TRBJ2-7 TRBV5-4 ASSLGGARVEQY
TRBJ1-1 TRBV20-1 SARRQSLNTEAF
TRBJ1-3 TRBV5-1 ASSSTGALDGNTIY
TRBJ1-5 TRBV20-1 SAPSGTGSNQPQH
TRBJ1-1 TRBV12-3/TRBV12-4 ASSFGGGPGAEAF
TRBJ1-2 TRBV28 ASSFVSYGYT
TRBJ2-7 TRBV20-1 SARSDRNYEQY
TRBJ1-2 TRBV20-1 SAPRGGDGYT
TRBJ1-4 TRBV12-3/TRBV12-4 ASRKGQGGEKLF
TRBJ1-5 TRBV15 ATSRGGADGPQH
TRBJ1-6 TRBV4-2 ASSQTGGESYNSPLH
TRBJ2-7 TRBV9 ASSVDHRGRTYEQY
TRBJ1-2 TRBV15 ATTGAGDYGYT
TRBJ2-7 TRBV16 ASSDRLNEQY
TRBJ1-4 TRBV9 ASRIGPKLF
TRBJ2-7 TRBV7-3 ASSLGLAGANEQY
TRBJ2-5 TRBV4-3 ASSPGIRETQY
TRBJ2-7 TRBV7-2 ASSLASGSHEQY
TRBJ2-5 TRBV7-6 ASSFSSDETQY
TRBJ2-5 TRBV9 ASSVDLTGGPAFETQY
TRBJ2-7 TRBV20-1 SAPAVEQY
TRBJ1-3 TRBV19 ASTGRRLGNTIY